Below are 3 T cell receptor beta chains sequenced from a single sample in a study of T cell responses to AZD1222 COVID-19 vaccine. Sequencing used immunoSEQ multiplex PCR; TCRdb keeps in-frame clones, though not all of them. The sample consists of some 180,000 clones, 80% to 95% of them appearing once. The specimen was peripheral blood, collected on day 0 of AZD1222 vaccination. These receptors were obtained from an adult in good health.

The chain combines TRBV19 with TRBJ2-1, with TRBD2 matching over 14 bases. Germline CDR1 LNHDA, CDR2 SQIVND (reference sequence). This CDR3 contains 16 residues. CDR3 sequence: CSSGGLAGAGGNEQFF. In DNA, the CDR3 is TGTTCCTCCGGGGGACTAGCGGGAGCCGGTGGGAATGAGCAGTTCTTC.

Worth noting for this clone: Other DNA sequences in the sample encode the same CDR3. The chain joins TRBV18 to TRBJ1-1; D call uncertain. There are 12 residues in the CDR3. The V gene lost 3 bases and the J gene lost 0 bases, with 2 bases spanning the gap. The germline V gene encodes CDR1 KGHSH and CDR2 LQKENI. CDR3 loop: CASSPLNTEAFF. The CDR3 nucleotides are TGTGCCAGCTCACCGTTGAACACTGAAGCTTTCTTT.

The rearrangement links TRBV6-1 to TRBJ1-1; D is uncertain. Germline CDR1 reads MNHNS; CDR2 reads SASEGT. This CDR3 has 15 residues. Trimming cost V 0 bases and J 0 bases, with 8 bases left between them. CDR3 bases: TGTGCCAGCAGTGAAGCGCCGATGATGAACACTGAAGCTTTCTTT. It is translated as CASSEAPMMNTEAFF.